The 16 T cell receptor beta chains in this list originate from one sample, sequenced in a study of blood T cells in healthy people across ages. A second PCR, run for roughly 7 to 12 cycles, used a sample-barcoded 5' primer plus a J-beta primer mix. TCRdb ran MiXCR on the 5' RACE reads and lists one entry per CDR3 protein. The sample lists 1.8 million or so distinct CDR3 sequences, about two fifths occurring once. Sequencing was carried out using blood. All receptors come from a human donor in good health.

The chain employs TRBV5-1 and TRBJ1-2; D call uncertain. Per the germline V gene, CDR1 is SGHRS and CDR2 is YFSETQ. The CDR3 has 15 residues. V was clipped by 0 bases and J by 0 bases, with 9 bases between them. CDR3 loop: CASSLGGVSNYGYTF. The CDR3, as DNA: TGCGCCAGCAGCTTGGGCGGGGTCTCTAACTATGGCTACACCTTC.

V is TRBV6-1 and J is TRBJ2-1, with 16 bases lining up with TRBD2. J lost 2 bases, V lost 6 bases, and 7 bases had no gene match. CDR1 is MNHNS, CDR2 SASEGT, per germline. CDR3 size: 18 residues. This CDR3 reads CASRPGTSGGAAYNEQFF. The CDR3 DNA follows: TGTGCCAGCAGACCCGGGACTAGCGGGGGGGCGGCCTACAATGAGCAGTTCTTC.

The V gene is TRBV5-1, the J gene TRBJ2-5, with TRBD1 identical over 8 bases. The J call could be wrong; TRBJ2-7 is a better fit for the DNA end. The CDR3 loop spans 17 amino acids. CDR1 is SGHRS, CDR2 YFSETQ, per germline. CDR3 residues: CASSLNTGTGRYHEQYF. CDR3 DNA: TGCGCCAGCAGCTTGAATACCGGGACAGGAAGATACCACGAGCAGTACTTC.

DNA of the CDR3: TGTGCCAGTAGCGGGACTAGCGGATACAATGAGCAGTACTTC. Its translation is CASSGTSGYNEQYF. This rearrangement joins TRBV2 to TRBJ2-7; 11 bases are a match to TRBD2. The V gene end was trimmed by 9 bases and the J gene end by 7 bases; junction bases not matched to a gene: 11. Germline V CDR1 and CDR2: SNHLY, FYNNEI. The CDR3 runs to 14 residues.

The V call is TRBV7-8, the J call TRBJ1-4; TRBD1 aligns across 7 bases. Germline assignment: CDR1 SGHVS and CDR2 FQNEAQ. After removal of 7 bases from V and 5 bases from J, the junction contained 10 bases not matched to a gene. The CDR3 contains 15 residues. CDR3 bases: TGTGCCAGCACCAACCCGGGACAGCTGAATGAAAAACTGTTTTTT. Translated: CASTNPGQLNEKLFF.

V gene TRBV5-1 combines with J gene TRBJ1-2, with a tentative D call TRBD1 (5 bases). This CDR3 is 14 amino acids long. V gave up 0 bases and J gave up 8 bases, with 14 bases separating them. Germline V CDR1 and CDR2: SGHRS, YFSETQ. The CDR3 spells CASSLAWRGDGYTF. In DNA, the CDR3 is TGCGCCAGCAGCTTGGCTTGGAGGGGCGACGGCTACACCTTC.

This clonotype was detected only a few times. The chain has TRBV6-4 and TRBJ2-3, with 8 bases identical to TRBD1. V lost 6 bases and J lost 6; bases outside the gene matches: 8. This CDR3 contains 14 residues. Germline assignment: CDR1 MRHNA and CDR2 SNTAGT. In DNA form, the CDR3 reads TGTGCCAGCAGGGCGGACAGGGCAGGGGATACGCAGTATTTT. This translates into CASRADRAGDTQYF.

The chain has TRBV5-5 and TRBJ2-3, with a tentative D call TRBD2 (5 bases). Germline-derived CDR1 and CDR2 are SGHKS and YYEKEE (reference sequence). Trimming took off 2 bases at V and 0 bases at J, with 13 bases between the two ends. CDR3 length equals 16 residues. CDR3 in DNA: TGTGCCAGCAGCTTAACGGGAATCCTCAGCACAGATACGCAGTATTTT. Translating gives CASSLTGILSTDTQYF. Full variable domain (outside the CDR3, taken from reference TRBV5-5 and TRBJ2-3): DAGVTQSPTHLIKTRGQQVTLRCSPISGHKSVSWYQQVLGQGPQFIFQYYEKEERGRGNFPDRFSARQFPNYSSELNVNALLLGDSALYLCASSLTGILSTDTQYFGPGTRLTVL.

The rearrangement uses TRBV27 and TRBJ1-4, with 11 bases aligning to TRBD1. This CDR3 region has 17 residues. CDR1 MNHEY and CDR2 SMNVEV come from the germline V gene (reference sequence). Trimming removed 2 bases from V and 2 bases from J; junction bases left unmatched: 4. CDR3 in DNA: TGTGCCAGCAGTTTACAGGACAGGGGGCCTACTAATGAAAAACTGTTTTTT. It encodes CASSLQDRGPTNEKLFF.

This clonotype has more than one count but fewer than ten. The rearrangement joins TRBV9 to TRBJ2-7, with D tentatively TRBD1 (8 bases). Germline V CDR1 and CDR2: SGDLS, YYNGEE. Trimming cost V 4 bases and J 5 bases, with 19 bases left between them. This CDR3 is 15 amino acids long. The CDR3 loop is CASSPRQGRVHEQYF. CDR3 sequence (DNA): TGTGCCAGCAGCCCGAGACAGGGGAGGGTCCACGAGCAGTACTTC.

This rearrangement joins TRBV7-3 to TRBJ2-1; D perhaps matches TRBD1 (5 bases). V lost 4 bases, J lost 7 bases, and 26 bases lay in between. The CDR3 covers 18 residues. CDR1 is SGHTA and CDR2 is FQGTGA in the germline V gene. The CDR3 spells CASSSAQKGPTPWNEQFF. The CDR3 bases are TGTGCCAGCAGCTCCGCCCAAAAGGGGCCGACCCCTTGGAATGAGCAGTTCTTC.

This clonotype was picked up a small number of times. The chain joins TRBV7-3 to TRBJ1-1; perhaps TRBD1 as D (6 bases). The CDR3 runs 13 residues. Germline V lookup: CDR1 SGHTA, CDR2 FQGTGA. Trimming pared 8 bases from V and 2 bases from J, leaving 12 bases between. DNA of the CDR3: TGTGCCAGCGGAATGACAGGAAACACTGAAGCTTTCTTT. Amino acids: CASGMTGNTEAFF.

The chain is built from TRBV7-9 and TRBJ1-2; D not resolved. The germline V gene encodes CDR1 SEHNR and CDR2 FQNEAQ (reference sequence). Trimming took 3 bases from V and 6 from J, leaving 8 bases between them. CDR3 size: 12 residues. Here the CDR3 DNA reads TGTGCCAGCAGCTTCGGACTGGATGGCTACACCTTC. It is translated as CASSFGLDGYTF.

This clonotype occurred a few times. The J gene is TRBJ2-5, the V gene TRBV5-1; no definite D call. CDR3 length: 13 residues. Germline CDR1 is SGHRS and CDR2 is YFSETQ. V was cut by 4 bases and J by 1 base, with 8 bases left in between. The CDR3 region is CASSIGPQETQYF. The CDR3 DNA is TGCGCCAGCAGCATTGGACCCCAAGAGACCCAGTACTTC.

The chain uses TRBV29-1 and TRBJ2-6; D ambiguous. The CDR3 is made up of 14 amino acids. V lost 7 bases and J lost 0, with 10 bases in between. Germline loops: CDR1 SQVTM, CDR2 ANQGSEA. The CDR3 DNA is TGCAGCGCCGGCGGTAGCTCTGGGGCCAACGTCCTGACTTTC. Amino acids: CSAGGSSGANVLTF.

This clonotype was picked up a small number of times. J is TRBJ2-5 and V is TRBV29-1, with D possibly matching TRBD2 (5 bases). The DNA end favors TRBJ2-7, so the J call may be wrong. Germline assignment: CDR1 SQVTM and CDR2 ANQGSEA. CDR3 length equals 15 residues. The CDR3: CSALSGLLPTYEQYF. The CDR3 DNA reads TGCAGCGCCCTGTCCGGACTCCTCCCCACTTACGAGCAGTACTTC.